The 13 T cell receptor beta chains reported below all come from one sample, sequenced in a study of tumor-infiltrating T cells and Merkel cell polyomavirus. Looking at the study overall: The study examined CD8+ T cells specific for the Merkel cell polyomavirus KLL epitope.

Clones were sequenced by immunoSEQ multiplex PCR, and TCRdb holds only the in-frame ones, with some missing. This sample has some 25,000 clones, with roughly 85% found just once. Every patient's tumor was robustly positive for Merkel cell polyomavirus Large T antigen on immunohistochemistry. Sequenced sample: lymph node tissue. Source of these receptors: a man between 50 and 59 years old with Merkel cell carcinoma.

This rearrangement joins TRBV27 to TRBJ2-5; D unclear. The CDR3 extends over 14 amino acids. The germline V gene has CDR1 MNHEY and CDR2 SMNVEV (reference sequence). V dropped 2 bases and J dropped 1 base, with 8 bases sitting between them. CDR3 amino acids: CASSLVGPQETQYF. The DNA for the CDR3 is TGTGCCAGCAGTTTAGTGGGCCCCCAAGAGACCCAGTACTTC.

V and J are TRBV7-3 and TRBJ2-1; D may be TRBD1 (6 bases). Germline CDR1 and CDR2: SGHTA and FQGTGA. The CDR3 contains 16 residues. Trimming took off 5 bases at V and 0 bases at J, with 14 bases between the two ends. The CDR3 nucleotides read TGTGCCAGCAGCCTCTCAGGGGATGTCTCCTACAATGAGCAGTTCTTC. It specifies CASSLSGDVSYNEQFF.

The J gene is TRBJ2-3, the V gene TRBV29-1; perhaps TRBD1 as D (6 bases). The CDR3 loop spans 12 amino acids. Trimming took off 7 bases at V and 7 bases at J, with 15 bases between the two ends. The germline CDR1 and CDR2 sequences are SQVTM and ANQGSEA. CDR3 bases: TGCAGCGCCGCCGGGACATTAAATACGCAGTATTTT. Amino acid sequence: CSAAGTLNTQYF.

The chain carries TRBV25-1 and TRBJ1-2; 8 nucleotides align to TRBD1. After removal of 4 bases from V and 4 bases from J, the junction contained 5 bases not matched to a gene. Germline CDR1 and CDR2: MGHDK and SYGVNS. The CDR3 sequence is 14 residues long. Here the CDR3 DNA reads TGTGCCAGCAGTGCCCGGGACAGGCGCTATGGCTACACCTTC. Translated: CASSARDRRYGYTF.

The chain employs TRBV28 and TRBJ1-6, with D unresolved. With 2 bases removed from V and 9 bases from J, the gap between germline ends came to 5 bases. The CDR3 extends over 12 amino acids. CDR1 and CDR2 from the germline V gene are MDHEN and SYDVKM. The CDR3 here is CASSLRVSPLHF. The CDR3 DNA reads as TGTGCCAGCAGTTTACGGGTTTCACCCCTCCACTTT.

The chain carries TRBV28 and TRBJ2-1; tentative D call: TRBD2 (6 bases). The CDR3 is made up of 15 amino acids. From germline, CDR1 is MDHEN and CDR2 SYDVKM. V was trimmed by 2 bases and J by 6 bases, leaving 14 bases between them. CDR3 amino acids: CASSLIREPRNEQFF. In nucleotides, the CDR3 is TGTGCCAGCAGTTTAATCCGGGAGCCGCGCAATGAGCAGTTCTTC. Together with reference TRBV28 and TRBJ2-1, the CDR3 gives the full variable domain: DVKVTQSSRYLVKRTGEKVFLECVQDMDHENMFWYRQDPGLGLRLIYFSYDVKMKEKGDIPEGYSVSREKKERFSLILESASTNQTSMYLCASSLIREPRNEQFFGPGTRLTVL.

The rearrangement uses TRBV7-2 and TRBJ2-7; D possibly corresponds to TRBD2 (7 bases). CDR3 length: 13 residues. In germline, CDR1 is SGHTA, CDR2 FQGNSA. V was cut by 4 bases and J by 5 bases, with 12 bases left in between. In DNA, the CDR3 is TGTGCCAGCAGCTCCCGGGGGGCAAACGAGCAGTACTTC. It codes for CASSSRGANEQYF.

The genes are TRBV28 and TRBJ1-5; unclear D gene. This CDR3 is 13 amino acids long. Germline CDR1 MDHEN, CDR2 SYDVKM. Trimming left V 6 bases short and J 11 bases short, with 17 bases between. The DNA of the CDR3 is TGTGCCAGCAGCCCCCCCGGGAGTTTGTCCCAGCATTTT. Its translation is CASSPPGSLSQHF. Supplemented by reference TRBV28 and TRBJ1-5, the full variable domain reads DVKVTQSSRYLVKRTGEKVFLECVQDMDHENMFWYRQDPGLGLRLIYFSYDVKMKEKGDIPEGYSVSREKKERFSLILESASTNQTSMYLCASSPPGSLSQHFGDGTRLSIL.

This chain links TRBV11-3 with TRBJ2-3, with TRBD1 matching 9 bases. This CDR3 spans 16 amino acids. CDR1 is SGHNT, CDR2 YENEEA, per germline. V was pared by 5 bases and J by 6 bases, with 12 bases of the junction left unmatched. The CDR3 loop reads CASSRTGTGLPDTQYF. The CDR3 DNA is TGTGCCAGCAGCCGAACCGGGACAGGGTTGCCGGATACGCAGTATTTT.

The gene calls are TRBV27 and TRBJ2-7; 9 nucleotides line up with TRBD2. The J segment lost 4 bases and the V segment lost 2 bases, leaving 6 bases of the junction unmatched. Germline CDR1 reads MNHEY; CDR2 reads SMNVEV (reference sequence). The CDR3 length is 15 residues. CDR3: CASSLDPGLAYEQYF. CDR3 in DNA: TGTGCCAGCAGTTTAGATCCGGGACTAGCATACGAGCAGTACTTC.

This chain links TRBV7-2 with TRBJ1-2; 7 bases agree with TRBD1. This CDR3 region has 15 residues. CDR1 SGHTA and CDR2 FQGNSA come from the germline V gene. V shed 4 bases and J 6 bases; nucleotides not matched to a gene: 11. CDR3 bases: TGTGCCAGCAGCTCTTACAGGGGAATACTTAATGGCTACACCTTC. Translation: CASSSYRGILNGYTF.

The gene calls are TRBV9 and TRBJ2-3; 7 positions match TRBD2. The CDR3 covers 21 residues. Germline-derived CDR1 and CDR2 are SGDLS and YYNGEE. With V trimmed by 4 bases and J by 4 bases, 27 bases remained unmatched. The chain's CDR3 is CASSPVRGVLSSPRHPDTQYF. CDR3 sequence (DNA): TGTGCCAGCAGCCCTGTACGGGGGGTCCTATCCAGCCCCAGGCATCCAGATACGCAGTATTTT.

As concerns this clone: One junction end does not reproduce the germline sequence, and a read error may be involved. The gene calls are TRBV7-7 and TRBJ2-5; 8 nucleotides agree with TRBD2. Germline V lookup: CDR1 SSHAT, CDR2 FNYEAQ (reference sequence). The CDR3 has 16 amino acids. The CDR3: CASSQGVAGRQETQYF. The CDR3 region has the DNA TGTGCTAGCAGCCAAGGCGTAGCGGGGCGTCAAGAGACCCAGTACTTC. The whole variable domain, remainder taken from reference TRBV7-7 and TRBJ2-5, is GAGVSQSPRYKVTKRGQDVTLRCDPISSHATLYWYQQALGQGPEFLTYFNYEAQPDKSGLPSDRFSAERPEGSISTLTIQRTEQRDSAMYRCASSQGVAGRQETQYFGPGTRLLVL.